This T cell receptor (beta chain) was retrieved from a study of blood T cell repertoires in COVID-19. Across the whole study: The study drew acute and convalescent COVID-19 samples from the United States, Italy and Spain. PBMCs, B-cell-depleted T cells, or T cells were the source of the cDNA or gDNA that made up the material.

In the source study's methods: The assay estimated nucleated cells by amplifying reference gene primers. Sequencing was performed with immunoSEQ multiplex PCR; in TCRdb, only in-frame clones are kept and a portion is missing. The DNA gave D and trimming, while V, J and clone size come from that table. The table has 70,000 or so clones, 75% to 80% seen once. The V gene lost 2 bases and the J gene lost 8 bases, with 19 bases spanning the gap. The CDR3 consists of 17 residues. CDR1 is MNHEY and CDR2 is SVGEGT in the germline V gene. V and J are TRBV6-2 or TRBV6-3 and TRBJ1-6; D is undetermined. The clonotype comes from a human donor in a cohort sampled during active COVID-19. Sequencing used peripheral blood. CDR3 coding DNA: TGTGCCAGCAGTTACACGACTAACGGGTTCGCGGATTCACCCCTCCACTTT. This translates into CASSYTTNGFADSPLHF.